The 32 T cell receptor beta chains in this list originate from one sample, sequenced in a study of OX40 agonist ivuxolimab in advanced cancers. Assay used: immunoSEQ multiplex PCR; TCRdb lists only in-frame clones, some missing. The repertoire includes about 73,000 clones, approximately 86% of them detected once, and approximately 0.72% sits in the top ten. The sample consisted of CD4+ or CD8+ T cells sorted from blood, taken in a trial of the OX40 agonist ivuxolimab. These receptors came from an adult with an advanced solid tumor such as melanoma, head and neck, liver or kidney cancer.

CDR3 amino acids: CASRPGSGETYEQYF. CDR3 nucleotides: TGTGCCAGCAGGCCAGGTAGCGGGGAGACCTACGAGCAGTACTTC. The chain carries TRBV25-1 and TRBJ2-7, with 8 bases lining up with TRBD2. The germline V gene has CDR1 MGHDK and CDR2 SYGVNS. CDR3 size: 15 residues. V was pared by 6 bases and J by 2 bases, with 9 bases of the junction left unmatched.

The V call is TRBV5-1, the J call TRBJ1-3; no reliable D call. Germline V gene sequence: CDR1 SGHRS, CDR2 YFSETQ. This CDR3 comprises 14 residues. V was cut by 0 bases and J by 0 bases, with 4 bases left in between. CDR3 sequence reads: CASSLGGSGNTIYF. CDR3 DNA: TGCGCCAGCAGCTTGGGGGGCTCTGGAAACACCATATATTTT.

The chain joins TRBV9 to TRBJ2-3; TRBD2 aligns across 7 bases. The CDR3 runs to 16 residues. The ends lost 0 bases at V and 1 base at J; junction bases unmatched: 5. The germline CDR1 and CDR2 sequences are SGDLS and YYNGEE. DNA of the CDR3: TGTGCCAGCAGCGTAGGGGGAGGGATTGGCACAGATACGCAGTATTTT. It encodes CASSVGGGIGTDTQYF.

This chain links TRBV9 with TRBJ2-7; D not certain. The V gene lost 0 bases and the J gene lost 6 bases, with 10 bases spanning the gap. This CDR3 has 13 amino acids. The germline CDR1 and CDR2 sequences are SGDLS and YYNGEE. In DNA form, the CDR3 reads TGTGCCAGCAGCGTAGAACCAGCAACCGAGCAGTACTTC. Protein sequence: CASSVEPATEQYF.

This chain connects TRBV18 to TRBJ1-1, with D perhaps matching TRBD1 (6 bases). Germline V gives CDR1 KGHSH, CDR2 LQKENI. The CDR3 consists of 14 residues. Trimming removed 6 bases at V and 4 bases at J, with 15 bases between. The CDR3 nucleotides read TGTGCCAGCTCGGGGGGCCGGGTGGGCACTGAAGCTTTCTTT. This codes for CASSGGRVGTEAFF.

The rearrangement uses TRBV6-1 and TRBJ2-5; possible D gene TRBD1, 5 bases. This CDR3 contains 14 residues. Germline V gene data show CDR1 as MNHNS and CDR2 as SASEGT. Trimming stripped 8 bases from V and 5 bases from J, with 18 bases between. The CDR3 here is CASGARARSETQYF. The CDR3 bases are TGTGCCAGCGGGGCCCGGGCTCGGTCCGAGACCCAGTACTTC.

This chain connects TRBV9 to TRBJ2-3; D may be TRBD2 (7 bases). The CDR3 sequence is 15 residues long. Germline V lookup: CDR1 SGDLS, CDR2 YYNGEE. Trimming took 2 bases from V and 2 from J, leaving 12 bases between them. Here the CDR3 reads CASSVSGGHTDTQYF. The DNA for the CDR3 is TGTGCCAGCAGCGTTTCCGGGGGGCACACAGATACGCAGTATTTT.

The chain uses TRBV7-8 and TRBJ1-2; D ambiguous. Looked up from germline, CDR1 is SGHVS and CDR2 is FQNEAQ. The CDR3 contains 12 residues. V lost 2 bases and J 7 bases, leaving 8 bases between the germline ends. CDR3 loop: CASSLQAGGYTF. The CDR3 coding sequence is TGTGCCAGCAGCTTACAGGCAGGTGGCTACACCTTC.

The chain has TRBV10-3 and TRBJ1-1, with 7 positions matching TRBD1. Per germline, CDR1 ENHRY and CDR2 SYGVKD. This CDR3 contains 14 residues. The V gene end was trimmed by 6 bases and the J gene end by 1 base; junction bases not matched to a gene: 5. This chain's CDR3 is CAISRQGQNTEAFF. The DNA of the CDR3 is TGTGCCATCAGCCGACAGGGTCAGAACACTGAAGCTTTCTTT.

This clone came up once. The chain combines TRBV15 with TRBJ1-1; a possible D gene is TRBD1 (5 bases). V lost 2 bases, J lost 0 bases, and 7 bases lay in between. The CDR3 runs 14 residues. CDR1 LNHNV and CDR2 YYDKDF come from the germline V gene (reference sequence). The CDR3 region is CATSRQGLNTEAFF. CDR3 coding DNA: TGTGCCACCAGCAGACAGGGATTGAACACTGAAGCTTTCTTT.

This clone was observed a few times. In DNA form, the CDR3 reads TGTGCCAGCAGTAACAGGGGTGGGGCAGTTGAAGCTTTCTTT. Amino acids: CASSNRGGAVEAFF. The V call is TRBV6-6, the J call TRBJ1-1; 7 bases fit TRBD1. This CDR3 has 14 amino acids. Germline lookup yields CDR1 MNHNY and CDR2 SVGAGI (reference sequence). With V trimmed by 5 bases and J by 7 bases, 10 bases remained unmatched.

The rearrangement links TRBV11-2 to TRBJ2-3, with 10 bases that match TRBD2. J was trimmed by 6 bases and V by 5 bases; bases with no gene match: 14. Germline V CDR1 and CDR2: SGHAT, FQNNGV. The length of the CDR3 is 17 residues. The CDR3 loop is CASSLRTSGQRSDTQYF. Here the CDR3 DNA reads TGTGCCAGCAGCCTGAGGACTAGCGGACAGAGGAGCGATACGCAGTATTTT. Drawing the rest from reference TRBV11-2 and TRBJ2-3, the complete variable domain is EAGVAQSPRYKIIEKRQSVAFWCNPISGHATLYWYQQILGQGPKLLIQFQNNGVVDDSQLPKDRFSAERLKGVDSTLKIQPAKLEDSAVYLCASSLRTSGQRSDTQYFGPGTRLTVL.

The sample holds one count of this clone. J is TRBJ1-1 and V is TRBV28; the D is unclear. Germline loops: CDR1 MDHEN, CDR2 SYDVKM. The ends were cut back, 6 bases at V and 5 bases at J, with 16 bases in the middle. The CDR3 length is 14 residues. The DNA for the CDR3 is TGTGCCAGCAGCCCGTCGACCCGGCGGACTGAAGCTTTCTTT. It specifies CASSPSTRRTEAFF. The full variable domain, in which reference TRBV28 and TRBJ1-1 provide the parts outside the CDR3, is DVKVTQSSRYLVKRTGEKVFLECVQDMDHENMFWYRQDPGLGLRLIYFSYDVKMKEKGDIPEGYSVSREKKERFSLILESASTNQTSMYLCASSPSTRRTEAFFGQGTRLTVV.

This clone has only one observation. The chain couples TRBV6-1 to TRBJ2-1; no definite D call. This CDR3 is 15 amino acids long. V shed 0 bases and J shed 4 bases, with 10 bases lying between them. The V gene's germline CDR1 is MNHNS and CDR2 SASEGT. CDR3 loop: CASSEARNRYNEQFF. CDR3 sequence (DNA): TGTGCCAGCAGTGAAGCGCGTAACCGGTACAATGAGCAGTTCTTC.

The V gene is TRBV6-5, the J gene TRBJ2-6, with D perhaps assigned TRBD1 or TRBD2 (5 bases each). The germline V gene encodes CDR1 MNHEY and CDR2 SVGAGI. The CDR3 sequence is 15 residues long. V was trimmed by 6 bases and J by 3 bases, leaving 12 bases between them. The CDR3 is CASRAVRGGANVLTF. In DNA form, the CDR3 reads TGTGCCAGCAGGGCTGTGAGGGGTGGGGCCAACGTCCTGACTTTC.

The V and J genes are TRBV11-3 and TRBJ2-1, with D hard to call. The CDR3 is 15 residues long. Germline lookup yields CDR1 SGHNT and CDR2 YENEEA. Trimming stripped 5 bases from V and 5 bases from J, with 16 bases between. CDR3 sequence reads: CASSPKGIFDNEQFF. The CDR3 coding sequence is TGTGCCAGCAGCCCAAAAGGGATTTTTGACAATGAGCAGTTCTTC.

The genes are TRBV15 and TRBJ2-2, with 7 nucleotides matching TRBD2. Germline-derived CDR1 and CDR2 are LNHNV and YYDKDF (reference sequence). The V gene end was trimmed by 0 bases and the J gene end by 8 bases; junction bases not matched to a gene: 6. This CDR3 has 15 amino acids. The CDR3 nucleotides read TGTGCCACCAGCAGAGATCTGGGGGGGTCTGGGGAGCTGTTTTTT. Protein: CATSRDLGGSGELFF.

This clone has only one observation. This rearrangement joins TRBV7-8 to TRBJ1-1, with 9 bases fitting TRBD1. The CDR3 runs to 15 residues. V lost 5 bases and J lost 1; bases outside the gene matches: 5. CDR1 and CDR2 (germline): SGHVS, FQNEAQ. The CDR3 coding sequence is TGTGCCAGCAGCCAAGGGACAGGGAGGAACACTGAAGCTTTCTTT. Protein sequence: CASSQGTGRNTEAFF.

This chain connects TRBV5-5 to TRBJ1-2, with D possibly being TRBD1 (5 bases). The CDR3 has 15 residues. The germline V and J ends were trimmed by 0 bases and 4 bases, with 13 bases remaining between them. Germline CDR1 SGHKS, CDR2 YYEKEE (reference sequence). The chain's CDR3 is CASSLEFRQGYGYTF. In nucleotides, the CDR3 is TGTGCCAGCAGCTTGGAATTTAGGCAGGGCTATGGCTACACCTTC. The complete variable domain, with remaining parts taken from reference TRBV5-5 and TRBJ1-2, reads DAGVTQSPTHLIKTRGQQVTLRCSPISGHKSVSWYQQVLGQGPQFIFQYYEKEERGRGNFPDRFSARQFPNYSSELNVNALLLGDSALYLCASSLEFRQGYGYTFGSGTRLTVV.

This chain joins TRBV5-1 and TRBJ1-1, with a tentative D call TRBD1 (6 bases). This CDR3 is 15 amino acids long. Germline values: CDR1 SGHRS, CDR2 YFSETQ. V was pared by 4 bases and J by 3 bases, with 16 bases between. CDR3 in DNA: TGCGCCAGCAGCCCGGTCGGGGGGCTCGACACTGAAGCTTTCTTT. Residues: CASSPVGGLDTEAFF.

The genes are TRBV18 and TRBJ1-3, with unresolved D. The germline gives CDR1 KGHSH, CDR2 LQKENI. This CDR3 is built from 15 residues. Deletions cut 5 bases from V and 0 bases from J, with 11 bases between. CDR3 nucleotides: TGTGCCAGCTCATCCGAATTTAGCTCTGGAAACACCATATATTTT. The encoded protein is CASSSEFSSGNTIYF.

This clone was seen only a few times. The CDR3 spells CASSISPTGTYGYTF. CDR3 nucleotide sequence: TGTGCCAGTAGTATTTCCCCGACAGGCACCTATGGCTACACCTTC. The chain has TRBV19 and TRBJ1-2; D might be TRBD1 (6 bases). The germline CDR1 and CDR2 sequences are LNHDA and SQIVND (reference sequence). V was trimmed by 3 bases and J by 4 bases, leaving 15 bases between them. This CDR3 region has 15 residues. The complete variable domain, with remaining parts taken from reference TRBV19 and TRBJ1-2, reads DGGITQSPKYLFRKEGQNVTLSCEQNLNHDAMYWYRQDPGQGLRLIYYSQIVNDFQKGDIAEGYSVSREKKESFPLTVTSAQKNPTAFYLCASSISPTGTYGYTFGSGTRLTVV.

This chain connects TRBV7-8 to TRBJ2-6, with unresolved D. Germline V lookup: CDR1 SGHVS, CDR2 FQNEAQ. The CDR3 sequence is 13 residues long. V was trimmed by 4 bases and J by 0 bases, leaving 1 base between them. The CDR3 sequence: CASSSSGANVLTF. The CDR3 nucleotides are TGTGCCAGCAGCTCCTCTGGGGCCAACGTCCTGACTTTC.

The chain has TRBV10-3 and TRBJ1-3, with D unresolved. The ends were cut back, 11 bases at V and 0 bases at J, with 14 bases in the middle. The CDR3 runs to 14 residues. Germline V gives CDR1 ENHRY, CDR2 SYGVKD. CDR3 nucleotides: TGTGCCTCTAAGGACGGCAGCTCTGGAAACACCATATATTTT. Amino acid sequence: CASKDGSSGNTIYF.

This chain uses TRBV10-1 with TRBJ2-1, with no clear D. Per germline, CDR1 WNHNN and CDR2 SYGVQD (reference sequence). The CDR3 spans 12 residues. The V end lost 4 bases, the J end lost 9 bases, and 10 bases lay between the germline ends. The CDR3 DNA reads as TGCGCCAGCAGTGCCCAGTCCGGTGAGCAGTTCTTC. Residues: CASSAQSGEQFF.

For the CDR3, the DNA is TGTGCCAGCAGCTCGTTCACCGGGCTCCAAGAGACCCAGTACTTC. Protein sequence: CASSSFTGLQETQYF. The chain uses TRBV7-9 and TRBJ2-5; D not certain. Trimming stripped 4 bases from V and 1 base from J, with 13 bases between. CDR3 length: 15 amino acids. Germline CDR1 SEHNR, CDR2 FQNEAQ (reference sequence).

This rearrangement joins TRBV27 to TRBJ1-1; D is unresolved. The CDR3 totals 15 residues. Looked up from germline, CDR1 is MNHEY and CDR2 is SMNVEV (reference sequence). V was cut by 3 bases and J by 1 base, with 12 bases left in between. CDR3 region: CASSFNLLPNTEAFF. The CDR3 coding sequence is TGTGCCAGCAGTTTTAATTTACTCCCGAACACTGAAGCTTTCTTT.

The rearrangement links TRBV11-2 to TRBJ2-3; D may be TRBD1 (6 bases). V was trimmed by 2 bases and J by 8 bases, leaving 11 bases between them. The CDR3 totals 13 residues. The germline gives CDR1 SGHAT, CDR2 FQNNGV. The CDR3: CASSLRQVPTQYF. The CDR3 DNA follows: TGTGCCAGCAGCTTAAGACAGGTACCTACGCAGTATTTT.

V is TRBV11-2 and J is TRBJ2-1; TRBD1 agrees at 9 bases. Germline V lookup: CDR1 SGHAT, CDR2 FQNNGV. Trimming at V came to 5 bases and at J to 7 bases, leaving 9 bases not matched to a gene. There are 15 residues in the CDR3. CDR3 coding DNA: TGTGCCAGCAGCGGGACAGGGATGGTTGTGAATGAGCAGTTCTTC. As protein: CASSGTGMVVNEQFF.

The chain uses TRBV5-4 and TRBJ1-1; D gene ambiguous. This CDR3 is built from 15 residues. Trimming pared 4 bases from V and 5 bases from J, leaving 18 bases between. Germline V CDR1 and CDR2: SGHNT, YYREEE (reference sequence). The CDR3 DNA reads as TGTGCCAGCAGCCCTTCGCAGGTGCTTCCGACTGAAGCTTTCTTT. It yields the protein CASSPSQVLPTEAFF.

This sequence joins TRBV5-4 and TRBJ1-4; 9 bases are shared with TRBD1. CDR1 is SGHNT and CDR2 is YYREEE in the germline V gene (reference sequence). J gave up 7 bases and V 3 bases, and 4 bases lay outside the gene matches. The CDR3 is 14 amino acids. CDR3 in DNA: TGTGCCAGCAGCTCACAGGGGGCGAGTGAAAAACTGTTTTTT. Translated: CASSSQGASEKLFF. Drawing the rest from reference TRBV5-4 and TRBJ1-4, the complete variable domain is ETGVTQSPTHLIKTRGQQVTLRCSSQSGHNTVSWYQQALGQGPQFIFQYYREEENGRGNFPPRFSGLQFPNYSSELNVNALELDDSALYLCASSSQGASEKLFFGSGTQLSVL.

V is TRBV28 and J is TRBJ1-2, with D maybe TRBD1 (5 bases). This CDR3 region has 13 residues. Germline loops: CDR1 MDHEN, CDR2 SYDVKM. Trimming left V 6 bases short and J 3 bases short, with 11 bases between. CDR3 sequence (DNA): TGTGCCAGCAGCCGGGACCTCTACTATGGCTACACCTTC. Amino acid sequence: CASSRDLYYGYTF.